A selection of T cell receptor beta chains follows, all from one sample in a study of blood T cell repertoires in COVID-19. Libraries were prepared by immunoSEQ multiplex PCR; TCRdb keeps only in-frame clonotypes and omits some of them. The repertoire includes 180,000 or so clones, about 85% of them detected once, and less than 1% sits in the top ten. The sequencing sample was made of peripheral blood. These receptors originate from a man between 18 and 35 years old with acute or convalescent COVID-19. Each CDR3 is given with its conserved first and last residue. Each record gives: J gene, D gene, V gene, clone size, CDR3 DNA, CDR3 protein. A D gene is named only where the DNA matches it firmly. The listing skips clone size in some rows; elsewhere it reads once, few, many or a size class.

J gene: TRBJ2-3
D gene: -
V gene: TRBV11-2
clone size: -
CDR3 DNA: TGTGCCAGCAGCTTAGGGACATTCGTTCTGTCTAGCACAGATACGCAGTATTTT
CDR3 protein: CASSLGTFVLSSTDTQYF

J gene: TRBJ2-3
D gene: TRBD1
V gene: TRBV6-5
clone size: -
CDR3 DNA: TGTGCCAGCACCCCGGACAGGGTGAACACAGATACGCAGTATTTT
CDR3 protein: CASTPDRVNTDTQYF

J gene: TRBJ2-7
D gene: TRBD1
V gene: TRBV7-9
clone size: -
CDR3 DNA: TGTGCCAGCAGCGCCACAGGGGGCCAGAGCTCCTACGAGCAGTACTTC
CDR3 protein: CASSATGGQSSYEQYF

J gene: TRBJ1-2
D gene: -
V gene: TRBV19
clone size: -
CDR3 DNA: TGTGCCAGTAGGGTGGTGGGGGGTCGGAACTATGGCTACACCTTC
CDR3 protein: CASRVVGGRNYGYTF

J gene: TRBJ2-2
D gene: TRBD2
V gene: TRBV6-5
clone size: -
CDR3 DNA: TGTGCCAGCACGGGACTAGCTAGGAACACCGGGGAGCTGTTTTTT
CDR3 protein: CASTGLARNTGELFF

J gene: TRBJ2-3
D gene: -
V gene: TRBV24-1
clone size: -
CDR3 DNA: TGTGCCACCAGTGATTTGTTGGGGGCGGACACAGATACGCAGTATTTT
CDR3 protein: CATSDLLGADTDTQYF

J gene: TRBJ2-1
D gene: TRBD2
V gene: TRBV5-1
clone size: few
CDR3 DNA: TGCGCCAGCAGTTCCGGGACTAGCGGGGGGGCCGGGTGGAATGAGCAGTTCTTC
CDR3 protein: CASSSGTSGGAGWNEQFF

J gene: TRBJ2-7
D gene: -
V gene: TRBV18
clone size: -
CDR3 DNA: TGTGCCAGCCGACCGACAGCCGCCTACGAGCAGTACTTC
CDR3 protein: CASRPTAAYEQYF

J gene: TRBJ2-3
D gene: TRBD2
V gene: TRBV27
clone size: -
CDR3 DNA: TGTGCCAGCAGCCTACCTCCTACGGGGGGGGCAGATACGCAGTATTTT
CDR3 protein: CASSLPPTGGADTQYF

J gene: TRBJ2-1
D gene: TRBD1
V gene: TRBV5-4
clone size: -
CDR3 DNA: TGTGCCAGCAGCAACCGGGACAGACCCTACAATGAGCAGTTCTTC
CDR3 protein: CASSNRDRPYNEQFF

J gene: TRBJ2-1
D gene: TRBD1
V gene: TRBV30
clone size: -
CDR3 DNA: TGTGCCTGTCAGCCGGGACAGGGGCTTTCCAATGAGCAGTTCTTC
CDR3 protein: CACQPGQGLSNEQFF

J gene: TRBJ1-5
D gene: -
V gene: TRBV3-1/TRBV3-2
clone size: -
CDR3 DNA: TGTGCCAGCAGCCCCGATAACTATCTTGATCAGCCCCAGCATTTT
CDR3 protein: CASSPDNYLDQPQHF

J gene: TRBJ2-7
D gene: -
V gene: TRBV30
clone size: -
CDR3 DNA: TGTGCCTGGGCGGGTCTCAAGGGTCCCTACGAGCAGTACTTC
CDR3 protein: CAWAGLKGPYEQYF

J gene: TRBJ1-6
D gene: TRBD1
V gene: TRBV5-1
clone size: -
CDR3 DNA: TGCGCCAGCAGCTTGGCCGGGACAGCCTATTCACCCCTCCACTTT
CDR3 protein: CASSLAGTAYSPLHF

J gene: TRBJ1-1
D gene: TRBD1
V gene: TRBV7-8
clone size: -
CDR3 DNA: TGTGCCAGCAGCTCATCCCGGGACAGGGGGAGCACTGAAGCTTTCTTT
CDR3 protein: CASSSSRDRGSTEAFF

J gene: TRBJ1-1
D gene: -
V gene: TRBV9
clone size: -
CDR3 DNA: TGTGCCAGCAGCGTAGCTATGAACACTGAAGCTTTCTTT
CDR3 protein: CASSVAMNTEAFF

J gene: TRBJ1-5
D gene: TRBD1
V gene: TRBV30
clone size: once
CDR3 DNA: TGTGCCTGGAGCCGGGACAGGGAGAAATTGAGCAATCAGCCCCAGCATTTT
CDR3 protein: CAWSRDREKLSNQPQHF

J gene: TRBJ1-4
D gene: TRBD1
V gene: TRBV11-2
clone size: once
CDR3 DNA: TGTGCCAGCAGATCTTCTTACAGGGGGGTCGATAATGAAAAACTGTTTTTT
CDR3 protein: CASRSSYRGVDNEKLFF

J gene: TRBJ1-1
D gene: -
V gene: TRBV7-9
clone size: -
CDR3 DNA: TGTGCCAGCAGCTTAGAAGCAGGGGCTGAAGCTTTCTTT
CDR3 protein: CASSLEAGAEAFF

J gene: TRBJ2-2
D gene: -
V gene: TRBV5-1
clone size: -
CDR3 DNA: TGCGCCAGCAGCTTGGCCGCAGCCTCAGGGAACACCGGGGAGCTGTTTTTT
CDR3 protein: CASSLAAASGNTGELFF

J gene: TRBJ1-5
D gene: TRBD1
V gene: TRBV19
clone size: -
CDR3 DNA: TGTGCCAGTAGTATAGGAAGGGACAGGGTCAATCAGCCCCAGCATTTT
CDR3 protein: CASSIGRDRVNQPQHF

J gene: TRBJ2-3
D gene: TRBD1
V gene: TRBV11-3
clone size: -
CDR3 DNA: TGTGCCAGCAGCCCTGGGGACAGGGGAGGAGATACGCAGTATTTT
CDR3 protein: CASSPGDRGGDTQYF

J gene: TRBJ1-3
D gene: -
V gene: TRBV5-1
clone size: -
CDR3 DNA: TGCGCCAGCAGCTTGGAAGCGACTGGAAACACCATATATTTT
CDR3 protein: CASSLEATGNTIYF

J gene: TRBJ2-5
D gene: -
V gene: TRBV24-1
clone size: -
CDR3 DNA: TGTGCCACCAGTGATTTTGGCACAGTAGAGACCCAGTACTTC
CDR3 protein: CATSDFGTVETQYF

J gene: TRBJ1-5
D gene: TRBD1
V gene: TRBV15
clone size: -
CDR3 DNA: TGTGCCACCAGCAATCCCGGGACAGGGGGTGGTCAGCCCCAGCATTTT
CDR3 protein: CATSNPGTGGGQPQHF

J gene: TRBJ2-5
D gene: -
V gene: TRBV28
clone size: -
CDR3 DNA: TGTGCCAGCAGTTCCCCCGGGGCGGGGGCAGAGACCCAGTACTTC
CDR3 protein: CASSSPGAGAETQYF

J gene: TRBJ1-1
D gene: -
V gene: TRBV6-2/TRBV6-3
clone size: -
CDR3 DNA: TGTGCCAGCAGTTTCCCAACGGGACACATGAACACTGAAGCTTTCTTT
CDR3 protein: CASSFPTGHMNTEAFF

J gene: TRBJ1-2
D gene: TRBD1
V gene: TRBV4-1
clone size: -
CDR3 DNA: TGCGCCAGCAGCCACCCCCAAACCGGGACAGGTAACTATGGCTACACCTTC
CDR3 protein: CASSHPQTGTGNYGYTF

J gene: TRBJ2-1
D gene: -
V gene: TRBV27
clone size: -
CDR3 DNA: TGTGCCAGCAGACCGGGACTCTCACTATACAATGAGCAGTTCTTC
CDR3 protein: CASRPGLSLYNEQFF